This T cell receptor beta chain came from a study of cytomegalovirus exposure and HLA in healthy donors (dated by TCRdb to about 2017). The study in broad terms: An earlier analysis of some 550 of the donors reported more than 250 Gb of sequence data and some 100 million unique TCR beta sequences from some 180 million T cells. About 280 gigabases of sequencing data and roughly 80 million unique TCR sequences made up an early release that covered several hundred HLA-typed donors. Of the roughly 390 genotyped donors, less than 85% were placed in the genetic ancestry cluster associated with self-reported Caucasian donors. The study was designed to test whether signatures of past pathogen exposure could be identified by cataloging public T cell receptors. Using immunosequencing, the study profiled T cell repertoires from 666 subjects and related those repertoires to cytomegalovirus serostatus. Besides the first cohort of around 670 subjects, a separate validation cohort made up of 95 to 150 different subjects was used. To predict cytomegalovirus infection status, the study brought together high-throughput TCR immunosequencing, statistical association of individual TCRs with disease status, and machine learning. A later analysis re-analyzed previously published TCR beta repertoires from several hundred donors and added high-resolution HLA genotyping to study TCR occurrence patterns. Rather than drawing on any new phenotypic data, the later analysis identified candidate immune exposures from TCR beta sequences and the way those sequences occurred across donors. To decide whether each TCR beta V gene segment behaved as functional or pseudogenic, an earlier analysis of some 600 of the donors relied on high-throughput TCR beta sequencing. Donor age, sex, ethnicity and CMV serostatus were compiled together with the repertoire data. In a later genetic analysis, genome-wide SNP genotypes for about three fifths of the 666 donors were used, and that subset was treated as a discovery cohort. Every repertoire in the discovery cohort had been generated on one and the same sequencing platform. Both class I and class II loci were covered by HLA typing, at four-digit resolution. Typing coverage differed by locus: A, B, C, DRB1 and DQB1 were typed in roughly 620-630 donors, DQA1 in about 500, DPA1 in some 600, and DPB1 in 450 to 490. A handful of DR-DQ haplotypes were treated as single units for association and clustering because of strong linkage in the cohort. Across around 400 genotyped donors of the cohort, an average of roughly 200,000 unique TCR beta nucleotide sequences per donor were sequenced, and approximately 17% of those sequences were non-productive. What the study reported, not specific to this receptor: Several of the top co-occurrence clusters appeared to be linked to parvovirus B19, influenza, CMV and Epstein-Barr virus, according to a later analysis. Most CMV-associated TCR beta chains appeared to be HLA-restricted in a later analysis, and the HLA associations seemed to be driven largely by CMV exposure. The authors suggested that the approach could potentially be generalized to other disease states and immunological phenotypes. A further reported finding was that TCR beta sequences accurately predicted the HLA-A and HLA-B alleles for most subjects in the first cohort. In an earlier analysis of roughly 560 of the donors, most TCR beta V segments were observed in productive rearrangements about 90% or about 30% of the time, broadly matching IMGT annotations. A total of 150 or so TCR beta chains were listed by the study as associated with cytomegalovirus. Because HLA typing was unavailable for some donors at each locus, only the typed subset was used in association tests. The sequencing pipeline was judged likely to have produced a cluster of highly shared sequence variants as a technical artifact. Strong co-occurrence of HLA alleles, especially DR and DQ, made assigning TCR associations to individual alleles difficult. Only TCR beta chains were sequenced in this cohort, and the absence of alpha or paired-chain data limited detectable features. Correlated functional status among segregating V segments might reflect linkage disequilibrium, but an unknown experimental factor could not be ruled out. Most TCR sequences were seen in very few donors, while some public TCRs were found in many individuals. Compared with equally common non-associated chains, HLA-associated TCR beta chains in a later analysis were more clonally expanded and had lower generation probabilities. According to a later genetic analysis, donors in an Asian-associated ancestry cluster had fewer N-insertions in productive TCRs than the roughly 660-donor mean. In a later genetic analysis, a missense DCLRE1C variant was associated with V-gene and J-gene trimming of TCR beta chains, and the association was replicated in an independent cohort. The classifier was reported to diagnose cytomegalovirus status with high specificity and sensitivity in both the original and validation cohorts. Roughly uniform sequencing depth across donors was assumed in presence/absence analyses, although this assumption may not hold. CMV serostatus was the only immune exposure information available for the cohort. In a later analysis, some 18,000 TCR beta sequences were associated with specific HLA alleles at a false discovery rate of 0.05. Some IMGT-functional V segments, including TRBV6-2 and TRBV6-3, could not be distinguished by the 87-base-pair reads and were therefore excluded. In a later analysis, the rate of TCR association differed among HLA loci, with DRB1 alleles having the most associated TCRs and HLA-C alleles having the fewest. A few of the identified cytomegalovirus-associated TCR beta chains were confirmed in vitro to be specific for cytomegalovirus antigens. Because counts were too low, seventeen rarely observed V segments, including chromosome 9 orphons, were left out of the earlier analysis of 587 of the donors.

The protocol used for the library was the immunoSEQ multiplex PCR assay. For the multiplex PCR, a mixture combining 60 forward primers for TCR Vbeta segments and 13 reverse primers for TCR Jbeta segments was used. A multiplex PCR assay on genomic DNA amplified the CDR3 region of rearranged TCR beta genes. Amplified TCR beta libraries were sequenced as 87-base-pair reads on the Illumina HiSeq System. The paper's data handling went like this. A later analysis counted 65 million to 90 million unique TCR beta chains across the 666 repertoires, and around 9.9 million of these chains were shared by at least two donors. Raw reads were error-corrected and collapsed into unique sequences by a nearest-neighbor algorithm in which closely related sequences were merged to remove PCR and sequencing errors. CDR3 sequences were aligned to IMGT reference sequences to assign V, D and J gene segments. Each retained sequence needed at least a six-nucleotide match to both a V gene segment and a J gene segment. A rearrangement counted as productive if the CDR3 had no stop codons and remained in frame with V and J, and every other rearrangement counted as non-productive. Following IMGT convention, CDR3 was defined as the stretch from the second conserved V-encoded cysteine up to the conserved J-encoded phenylalanine. The earlier analysis of about 560 of the donors excluded any sequence lacking an unambiguous match to a single V gene segment. An earlier analysis of just under 600 of the donors called V segments functional above 56.7% productive rearrangements and segregating when the between-donor standard deviation exceeded 5%. A statistical classification framework was developed to diagnose cytomegalovirus status using the catalog of TCR beta chain sequences. In a later analysis, TCR nucleotide sequences were compared against IMGT/GENE-DB human TR gene sequences so that V and J genes could be assigned. The TCRdist pipeline was used in a later analysis to assign CDR3 sequences and most-parsimonious VDJ recombination scenarios. A later analysis defined each TCR beta chain by its CDR3 amino acid sequence plus V-gene family, and excluded reads lacking a unique V-gene family. In a later analysis, nearly 600 highly shared, low-generation-probability nucleotide sequences were removed to address suspected cross-contamination and a sequencing artifact. For each public chain, a later analysis derived a clonal expansion index from normalized ranks of inferred template counts within each repertoire. A later analysis computed generation probabilities with a VDJ recombination model fitted to out-of-frame rearrangements, and checked the results against IGoR. In a later analysis, TCR-TCR, TCR-HLA and TCR-CMV co-occurrence was scored with hypergeometric tests, and a repertoire-size bias correction was applied to TCR pairs. To estimate false discovery rates, a later analysis permuted the HLA or CMV assignments 20 times. In a later analysis, co-occurring TCRs were grouped using DBSCAN, with TCRdist sequence similarity added in when clustering inside HLA-allele-positive subsets. For co-occurrence clustering, repertoires with fewer than 30,000 or more than 120,000 public chains were excluded, along with a handful of repertoires with anomalous nucleotide sharing. Not all clones reach the TCRdb copy of this immuneACCESS table, which keeps in-frame sequences only. Checked studies attribute under half of the gap to unresolved V genes and leave the rest unexplained. V and J calls and clone size are as listed in that table; D and trimming were resolved from the DNA. For this sample there are just over 95,000 clones; roughly 79% appear just once. The leading ten clones occupy about 5% of the sample.

The cohort was made up of several hundred healthy bone marrow donors. At the time of sampling, every cohort member was nominally healthy, though immune exposures that went unrecorded were likely present. The donor tested CMV seronegative and was one of the 352 seronegative cohort members. A peripheral blood sample was collected from each donor, and TCR beta sequencing was performed on peripheral blood mononuclear cells. Genomic DNA was extracted from the blood cell samples with the Qiagen DNeasy Blood Extraction Kit. The CDR3, from cysteine to phenylalanine, totals 13 residues. Of all the DNA, just the CDR3 is kept, 39 bases in frame from base 1. For CDR1 and CDR2, the germline V gene (reference sequence) lists PRHDT and FYEKMQ. V is cut by 5 bases and J by 5 bases, and the space between the germline ends is 9 bases. About this clone: It lacks a known antigen. No much larger clonotype is one base removed from it; base qualities were not supplied.

The sample taken for sequencing was PBMCs. The rearrangement joined TRBV13 to TRBJ2-2, with no reliable assignment of the D segment. This sequence originates from a woman in her forties in good health and CMV-seronegative. The CDR3 region has the sequence CASSPRWTGELFF. The nucleotides are TGTGCCAGCAGCCCGAGGTGGACCGGGGAGCTGTTTTTT.